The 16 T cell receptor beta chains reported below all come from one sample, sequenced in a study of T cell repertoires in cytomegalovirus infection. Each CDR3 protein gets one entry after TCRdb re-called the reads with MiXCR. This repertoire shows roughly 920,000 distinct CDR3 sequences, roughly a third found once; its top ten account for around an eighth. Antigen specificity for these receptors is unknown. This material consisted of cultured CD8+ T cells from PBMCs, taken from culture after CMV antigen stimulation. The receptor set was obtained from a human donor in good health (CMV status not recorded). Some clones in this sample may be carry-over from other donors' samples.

The chain's CDR3 is CASSPPGAITEAFF. The DNA of the CDR3 is TGTGCCAGCAGCCCCCCGGGGGCCATCACTGAAGCTTTCTTT. The rearrangement links TRBV28 to TRBJ1-1; perhaps TRBD1 as D (6 bases). This CDR3 region has 14 residues. The V and J ends lost 6 bases and 4 bases respectively, with 15 bases between them. Germline lookup yields CDR1 MDHEN and CDR2 SYDVKM. The full variable domain, completed using reference TRBV28 and TRBJ1-1, is DVKVTQSSRYLVKRTGEKVFLECVQDMDHENMFWYRQDPGLGLRLIYFSYDVKMKEKGDIPEGYSVSREKKERFSLILESASTNQTSMYLCASSPPGAITEAFFGQGTRLTVV.

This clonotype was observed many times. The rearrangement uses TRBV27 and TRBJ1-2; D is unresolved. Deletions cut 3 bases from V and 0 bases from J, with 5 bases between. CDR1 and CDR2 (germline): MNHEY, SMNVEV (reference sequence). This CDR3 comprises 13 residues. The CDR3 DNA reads TGTGCCAGCAGTTTTTCTCCTAACTATGGCTACACCTTC. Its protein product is CASSFSPNYGYTF.

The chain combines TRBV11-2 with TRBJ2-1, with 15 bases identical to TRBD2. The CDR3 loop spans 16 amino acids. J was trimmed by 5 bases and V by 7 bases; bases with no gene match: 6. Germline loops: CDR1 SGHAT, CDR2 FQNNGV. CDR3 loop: CASNQRTSGGDNEQFF. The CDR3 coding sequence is TGTGCCAGCAACCAGAGGACTAGCGGGGGGGACAATGAGCAGTTCTTC.

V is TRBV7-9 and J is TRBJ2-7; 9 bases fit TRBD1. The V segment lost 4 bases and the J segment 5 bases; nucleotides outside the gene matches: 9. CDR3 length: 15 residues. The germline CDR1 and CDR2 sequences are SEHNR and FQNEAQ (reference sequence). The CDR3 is CASSSTWTGDHEQYF. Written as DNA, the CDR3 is TGTGCCAGCAGCTCAACGTGGACAGGGGACCACGAGCAGTACTTC.

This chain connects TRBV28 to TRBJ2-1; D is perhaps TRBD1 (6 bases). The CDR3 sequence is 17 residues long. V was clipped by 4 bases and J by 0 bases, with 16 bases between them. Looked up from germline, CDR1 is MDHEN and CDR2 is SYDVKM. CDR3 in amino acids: CASSYPHRDTSYNEQFF. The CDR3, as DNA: TGTGCCAGCAGTTATCCCCACAGGGACACCTCCTACAATGAGCAGTTCTTC.

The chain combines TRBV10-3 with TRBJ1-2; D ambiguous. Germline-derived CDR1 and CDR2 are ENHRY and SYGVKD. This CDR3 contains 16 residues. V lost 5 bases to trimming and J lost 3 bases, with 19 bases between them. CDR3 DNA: TGTGCCATCAGTCCCCCTGGTGGGGTAAATGACTATGGCTACACCTTC. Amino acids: CAISPPGGVNDYGYTF.

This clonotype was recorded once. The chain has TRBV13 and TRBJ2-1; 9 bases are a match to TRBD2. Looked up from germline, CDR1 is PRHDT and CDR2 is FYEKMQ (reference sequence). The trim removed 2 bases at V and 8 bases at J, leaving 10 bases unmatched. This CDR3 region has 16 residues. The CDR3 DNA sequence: TGTGCCAGCAGCTTATTCGGGCGGGGGGGCCCCTATGAGCAGTTCTTC. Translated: CASSLFGRGGPYEQFF.

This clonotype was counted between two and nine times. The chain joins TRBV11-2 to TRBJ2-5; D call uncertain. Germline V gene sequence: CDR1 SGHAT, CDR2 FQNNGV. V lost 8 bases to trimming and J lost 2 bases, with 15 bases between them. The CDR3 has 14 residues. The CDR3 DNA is TGTGCCAGCGCCCTGTGGACCCCACAAGAGACCCAGTACTTC. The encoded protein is CASALWTPQETQYF.

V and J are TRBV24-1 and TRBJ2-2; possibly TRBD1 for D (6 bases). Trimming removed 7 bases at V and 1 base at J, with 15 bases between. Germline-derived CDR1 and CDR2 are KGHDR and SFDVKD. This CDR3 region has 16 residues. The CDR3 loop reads CATSPPGHKNTGELFF. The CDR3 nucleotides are TGTGCCACCAGCCCCCCGGGACATAAGAACACCGGGGAGCTGTTTTTT.

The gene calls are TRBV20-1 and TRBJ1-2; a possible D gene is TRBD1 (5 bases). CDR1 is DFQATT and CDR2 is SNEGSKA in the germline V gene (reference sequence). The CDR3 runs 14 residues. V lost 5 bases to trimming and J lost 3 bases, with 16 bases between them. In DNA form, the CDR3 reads TGCAGTGCTCCCGCGGGACTGACCTACTATGGCTACACCTTC. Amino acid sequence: CSAPAGLTYYGYTF.

The CDR3 coding sequence is TGTGCCAGCAGCTTAGAAGGACCGATGAACACTGAAGCTTTCTTT. Residues: CASSLEGPMNTEAFF. V gene TRBV5-6 combines with J gene TRBJ1-1; D uncertain. Per the germline V gene, CDR1 is SGHDT and CDR2 is YYEEEE. The CDR3 has 15 amino acids. Trimming removed 2 bases at V and 0 bases at J, with 11 bases between.

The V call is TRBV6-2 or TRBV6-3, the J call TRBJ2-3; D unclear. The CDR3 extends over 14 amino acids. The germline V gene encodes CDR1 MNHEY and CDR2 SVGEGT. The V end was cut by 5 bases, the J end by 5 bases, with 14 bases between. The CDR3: CASSPPGFVDTQYF. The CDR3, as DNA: TGTGCCAGCAGTCCGCCCGGGTTCGTAGATACGCAGTATTTT.

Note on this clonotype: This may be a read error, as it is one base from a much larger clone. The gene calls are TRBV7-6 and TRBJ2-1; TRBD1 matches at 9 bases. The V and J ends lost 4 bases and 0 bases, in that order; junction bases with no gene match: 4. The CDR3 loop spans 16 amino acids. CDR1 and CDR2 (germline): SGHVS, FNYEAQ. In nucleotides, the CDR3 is TGTGCCAGCAGCTCCCCGACAGGGGGCTCCTACAATGAGCAGTTCTTC. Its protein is CASSSPTGGSYNEQFF.

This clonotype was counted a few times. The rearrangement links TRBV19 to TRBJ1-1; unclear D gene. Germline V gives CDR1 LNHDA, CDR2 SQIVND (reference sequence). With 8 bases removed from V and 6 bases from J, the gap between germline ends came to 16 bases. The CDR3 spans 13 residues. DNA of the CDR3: TGTGCCAGTCGGAAGGTGGCGGAAGCTGAAGCTTTCTTT. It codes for CASRKVAEAEAFF.

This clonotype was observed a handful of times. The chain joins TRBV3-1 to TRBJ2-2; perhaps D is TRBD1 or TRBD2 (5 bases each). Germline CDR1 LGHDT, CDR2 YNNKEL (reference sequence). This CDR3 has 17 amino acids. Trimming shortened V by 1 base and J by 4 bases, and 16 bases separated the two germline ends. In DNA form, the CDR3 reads TGTGCCAGCAGCCAAGCCCTGTGGGACGGAATCACCGGGGAGCTGTTTTTT. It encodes CASSQALWDGITGELFF.

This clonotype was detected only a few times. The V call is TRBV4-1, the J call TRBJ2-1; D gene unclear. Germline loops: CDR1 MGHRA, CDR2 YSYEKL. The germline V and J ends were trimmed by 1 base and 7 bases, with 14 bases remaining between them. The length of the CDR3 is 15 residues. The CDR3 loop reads CASSQVIYRDNEQFF. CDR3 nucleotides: TGCGCCAGCAGCCAAGTGATATACAGAGATAATGAGCAGTTCTTC.